This T cell receptor beta chain was identified during a study of shared clonotypes between healthy human individuals. V lost 6 bases and J 6 bases, leaving 8 bases between the germline ends. This CDR3 spans 12 amino acids. Germline CDR1 is MDHEN and CDR2 is SYDVKM. This clone has a count of ten or more. Original analysis: Owing to the provision of junction-only sequences devoid of quality scores by immunoSEQ, filtering differed. This table comes from immunoSEQ multiplex PCR, and its TCRdb copy is limited to in-frame clones, with some not included. V, J and clone size derive from that table, while D and trimming were established from the DNA sequence. Of 500,000 to 650,000 clones listed, 70% to 80% were seen once; the top ten hold around 11%.

Sequenced material: PBMCs. V is TRBV28 and J is TRBJ2-2; the D is unclear. The sequence was collected from a woman aged 40 to 50 in good health. Some clones in this sample may be carry-over from other donors' samples. The CDR3 DNA reads TGTGCCAGCAGCCACTTCCCCGGGGAGCTGTTTTTT. It encodes CASSHFPGELFF.